This TCR beta chain appears in the sequencing data of a study of blood T cell repertoires in COVID-19. On the study more broadly: Italy, Spain and the United States were the sources of the convalescent and acute COVID-19 samples.

Germline V lookup: CDR1 SNHLY, CDR2 FYNNEI. The CDR3 extends over 14 amino acids. Trimming removed 6 bases from V and 0 bases from J, with 11 bases in between. In the authors' workflow: It was from reference gene primer amplification that nucleated cell counts were estimated. The assay was immunoSEQ multiplex PCR, and TCRdb's table has in-frame clones only and misses some. V and J calls and clone size are given by that table; D and trimming were obtained from the DNA. Among 150,000 to 200,000 clones listed, around 86% were seen once. The rearrangement uses TRBV2 and TRBJ1-1; TRBD1 is a possible D gene (6 bases). Sequenced material: peripheral blood. The source of this sequence is a woman between 70 and 85 years old with COVID-19, enrolled during active disease. CDR3 residues: CASREDSMNTEAFF. CDR3 sequence (DNA): TGTGCCAGCAGGGAGGACAGTATGAACACTGAAGCTTTCTTT.